The 28 T cell receptor beta chains given below trace back to one sample, sequenced in a study of regulatory T cells in long-lasting Graves disease. Library construction for TCR beta used iRepertoire HTBI primers and Arm-PCR of CDR3 regions. TCRdb ran MiXCR on the multiplex PCR reads and lists one entry per CDR3 protein. This sample carries 500,000 to 700,000 distinct CDR3 sequences, approximately 29% of them seen once, and the ten largest clones take 40% to 50%. Noted time point: persistent/refractory GD, antithyroid drugs over 5 years with positive TRAb. The TCR library was prepared using RNA isolated from PBMCs. The material sequenced was peripheral blood mononuclear cells (PBMCs), taken when the disease was refractory, from a patient treated with antithyroid drugs. These receptor sequences come from a female donor with Graves disease.

This rearrangement joins TRBV19 to TRBJ1-2, with 7 bases matching TRBD1. The CDR3 has 14 amino acids. Germline assignment: CDR1 LNHDA and CDR2 SQIVND (reference sequence). Trimming at V came to 6 bases and at J to 3 bases, leaving 7 bases not matched to a gene. The CDR3 here is CASSQTGIDYGYTF. The CDR3 region has the DNA TGTGCCAGTAGCCAGACAGGGATAGACTATGGCTACACCTTC.

The chain has TRBV10-3 and TRBJ1-6; D gene ambiguous. Between the trimmed V and J ends, which lost 3 bases and 1 base, there was a span of 19 bases. CDR1 ENHRY and CDR2 SYGVKD come from the germline V gene. This CDR3 has 19 residues. In DNA, the CDR3 is TGTGCCATCAGTGAACCGTCCCTTGGACTCCTATCCTATAATTCACCCCTCCACTTT. This translates into CAISEPSLGLLSYNSPLHF.

Only a few counts were recorded for this clonotype. V and J are TRBV12-3 or TRBV12-4 and TRBJ1-5; TRBD1 might be the D (5 bases). The CDR3 has 15 residues. Trimming pared 4 bases from V and 0 bases from J, leaving 10 bases between. CDR3 sequence: CASSSERGSNQPQHF. CDR3 bases: TGTGCCAGCAGTTCCGAGAGGGGTAGCAATCAGCCCCAGCATTTT.

This clonotype has a handful of counts. V gene TRBV10-2 combines with J gene TRBJ1-1, with a tentative D call TRBD1 (6 bases). V was clipped by 7 bases and J by 7 bases, with 7 bases between them. The CDR3 covers 10 residues. Germline CDR1 and CDR2: WSHSY and SAAADI. CDR3: CASKGHEAFF. The CDR3 DNA reads TGCGCCAGCAAGGGACATGAAGCTTTCTTT.

The chain links TRBV29-1 to TRBJ1-2; D gene uncertain. Trimming took 3 bases from V and 8 from J, leaving 16 bases between them. CDR1 is SQVTM and CDR2 is ANQGSEA in the germline V gene. The CDR3 extends over 13 amino acids. The DNA of the CDR3 is TGCAGCGTTGATCCTCCGGGCCTAAAGGGCTACACCTTC. It translates to CSVDPPGLKGYTF.

This clonotype has a count of ten or more. The chain recombines TRBV28 with TRBJ1-1; a possible D gene is TRBD1 (5 bases). This CDR3 has 13 amino acids. Trimming left V 8 bases short and J 3 bases short, with 13 bases between. The germline gives CDR1 MDHEN, CDR2 SYDVKM. The CDR3 reads CASSDDSDTEAFF. The CDR3 nucleotides read TGTGCCAGCTCCGACGACAGTGACACTGAAGCTTTCTTT.

As concerns this clonotype: The conserved closing phenylalanine or tryptophan is absent in this CDR3, likely reflecting a read error. The chain employs TRBV20-1 and TRBJ1-2; tentative D call: TRBD1 (6 bases). V was shortened by 0 bases and J by 0 bases, with 14 bases between the two germline ends. The CDR3 sequence is 16 residues long. Germline values: CDR1 DFQATT, CDR2 SNEGSKA (reference sequence). The CDR3 region has the DNA TGCAGTGCTAGAGACGCGGGGGCCACCCCTAACTATGGCTACACCCTC. Its protein is CSARDAGATPNYGYTL.

The rearrangement joins TRBV15 to TRBJ2-2; D is possibly TRBD1 or TRBD2 (6 bases each). The V gene lost 5 bases and the J gene lost 5 bases, with 18 bases spanning the gap. CDR1 is LNHNV and CDR2 is YYDKDF in the germline V gene (reference sequence). This CDR3 is 16 amino acids long. CDR3 protein: CATSGPGASETGELFF. In nucleotides, the CDR3 is TGTGCCACCAGCGGCCCGGGGGCCTCGGAAACCGGGGAGCTGTTTTTT.

This chain uses TRBV11-2 with TRBJ1-2, with D perhaps TRBD1 (5 bases). This CDR3 region has 16 residues. Germline values: CDR1 SGHAT, CDR2 FQNNGV. V lost 1 base and J 4 bases, leaving 16 bases between the germline ends. Written as DNA, the CDR3 is TGTGCCAGCAGCTTAGGGGCAGGGATGCCTAGCTATGGCTACACCTTC. It is translated as CASSLGAGMPSYGYTF.

This clonotype was observed a handful of times. The rearrangement links TRBV28 to TRBJ1-5, with 7 bases fitting TRBD1. Trimming took 8 bases from V and 1 from J; bases not matched to a gene: 5. The germline CDR1 and CDR2 sequences are MDHEN and SYDVKM. CDR3 length equals 14 residues. This CDR3 reads CASLGGGSNQPQHF. The DNA for the CDR3 is TGTGCCAGCTTAGGAGGGGGCAGCAATCAGCCCCAGCATTTT. The full variable domain, rest sourced from reference TRBV28 and TRBJ1-5, is DVKVTQSSRYLVKRTGEKVFLECVQDMDHENMFWYRQDPGLGLRLIYFSYDVKMKEKGDIPEGYSVSREKKERFSLILESASTNQTSMYLCASLGGGSNQPQHFGDGTRLSIL.

This clonotype was seen a handful of times. V is TRBV15 and J is TRBJ2-7, with TRBD2 identical over 13 bases. The V gene end was trimmed by 1 base and the J gene end by 4 bases; junction bases not matched to a gene: 7. From germline, CDR1 is LNHNV and CDR2 YYDKDF (reference sequence). The CDR3 runs 17 residues. CDR3 DNA sequence: TGTGCCACCAGCAGAGGGACTAGCGGGAGAAGTGGGTACGAGCAGTACTTC. Amino acid sequence: CATSRGTSGRSGYEQYF.

The chain carries TRBV19 and TRBJ1-1; D ambiguous. From germline, CDR1 is LNHDA and CDR2 SQIVND (reference sequence). This CDR3 contains 14 residues. Trimming pared 3 bases from V and 1 base from J, leaving 9 bases between. The CDR3 protein is CASSIQARNTEAFF. The CDR3 DNA sequence: TGTGCCAGTAGTATTCAGGCGCGGAACACTGAAGCTTTCTTT. The whole variable domain, filled in from reference TRBV19 and TRBJ1-1, reads DGGITQSPKYLFRKEGQNVTLSCEQNLNHDAMYWYRQDPGQGLRLIYYSQIVNDFQKGDIAEGYSVSREKKESFPLTVTSAQKNPTAFYLCASSIQARNTEAFFGQGTRLTVV.

This chain joins TRBV7-6 and TRBJ2-5, with D uncertain. V was trimmed by 5 bases and J by 2 bases, leaving 15 bases between them. CDR1 is SGHVS and CDR2 is FNYEAQ in the germline V gene. The CDR3 is 15 residues long. DNA for the CDR3: TGTGCCAGCAGCCCCGGGCAAAACGGGCAAGAGACCCAGTACTTC. Translation: CASSPGQNGQETQYF.

The chain combines TRBV3-1 with TRBJ2-5, with 14 bases aligning to TRBD2. The germline CDR1 and CDR2 sequences are LGHDT and YNNKEL (reference sequence). This CDR3 contains 18 residues. J lost 0 bases, V lost 1 base, and 4 bases had no gene match. The CDR3 bases are TGTGCCAGCAGCCAAGGACTAGCGGGAGGGCGGTACCAAGAGACCCAGTACTTC. Translated, it gives CASSQGLAGGRYQETQYF.

The DNA for the CDR3 is TGCAGTGCGGGGGGACTAGCGGGAGTTTGGGAGACCCAGTACTTC. It encodes CSAGGLAGVWETQYF. The chain joins TRBV20-1 to TRBJ2-5, with 14 bases fitting TRBD2. This CDR3 is built from 15 residues. J was trimmed by 5 bases and V by 6 bases; bases with no gene match: 8. Per the germline V gene, CDR1 is DFQATT and CDR2 is SNEGSKA (reference sequence).

The chain uses TRBV20-1 and TRBJ2-3; D possibly corresponds to TRBD1 (5 bases). CDR1 DFQATT and CDR2 SNEGSKA come from the germline V gene (reference sequence). Trimming left V 5 bases short and J 7 bases short, with 13 bases between. The length of the CDR3 is 12 residues. This chain's CDR3 is CSARPGSNTQYF. As DNA, the CDR3 is TGCAGTGCTCGCCCAGGGTCTAATACGCAGTATTTT.

The chain couples TRBV10-3 to TRBJ1-5; D unclear. The CDR3 sequence is 14 residues long. V shed 4 bases and J shed 0 bases, with 7 bases lying between them. Germline-derived CDR1 and CDR2 are ENHRY and SYGVKD. CDR3 sequence (DNA): TGTGCCATCAGTGGAGCAGTTAGCAATCAGCCCCAGCATTTT. This codes for CAISGAVSNQPQHF.

With respect to this clonotype: Since a much larger clone is just one base distant, this may be a read error. The chain links TRBV13 to TRBJ1-4; D is uncertain. The CDR3 is 13 amino acids. The germline CDR1 and CDR2 sequences are PRHDT and FYEKMQ (reference sequence). CDR3 region: CASSLGELGKPFF. As DNA, the CDR3 is TGTGCCAGCAGCCTAGGAGAACTCGGAAAACCGTTTTTT.

This clonotype was counted only a few times. The CDR3 DNA reads as TGTGCCAGCAGCCAAGATCTCTCGGTTACTGAAGCTTTCTTT. It yields the protein CASSQDLSVTEAFF. The J gene is TRBJ1-1, the V gene TRBV3-1; D gene uncertain. Germline-derived CDR1 and CDR2 are LGHDT and YNNKEL (reference sequence). The CDR3 has 14 amino acids. Deletions cut 0 bases from V and 5 bases from J, with 10 bases between.

The V gene is TRBV12-3 or TRBV12-4, the J gene TRBJ2-5, with D possibly TRBD2 on 6 matching bases. The CDR3 loop spans 13 amino acids. The germline V and J ends were trimmed by 6 bases and 2 bases, with 10 bases remaining between them. The CDR3: CASSQLAQETQYF. The CDR3 nucleotides are TGTGCCAGCAGCCAACTAGCACAAGAGACCCAGTACTTC.

This clonotype was detected ten times or more. The chain joins TRBV2 to TRBJ1-1; D unclear. The V gene's germline CDR1 is SNHLY and CDR2 FYNNEI. This CDR3 region has 13 residues. The V end lost 4 bases, the J end lost 3 bases, and 9 bases lay between the germline ends. CDR3 in DNA: TGTGCCAGCAGTGCTTTCAGCTACACTGAAGCTTTCTTT. It specifies CASSAFSYTEAFF.

This clonotype was picked up a small number of times. The V gene is TRBV11-2, the J gene TRBJ1-3; 7 positions agree with TRBD1. V gave up 7 bases and J gave up 4 bases; unmatched junction bases: 7. The CDR3 is 14 residues long. Germline-derived CDR1 and CDR2 are SGHAT and FQNNGV. The CDR3 here is CASISTGLGNTIYF. The CDR3 nucleotides read TGTGCCAGCATCTCGACAGGGTTGGGAAACACCATATATTTT.

This clonotype was recorded at least ten times. This chain links TRBV20-1 with TRBJ2-7; TRBD1 matches 9 bases. V trimming: 6 bases; J trimming: 1 base; junction bases outside the gene matches: 4. The CDR3 covers 13 residues. The germline gives CDR1 DFQATT, CDR2 SNEGSKA (reference sequence). The CDR3 region is CSARTGASYEQYF. The CDR3 nucleotides are TGCAGTGCCCGGACAGGGGCATCCTACGAGCAGTACTTC.

This clonotype has only a few counts. The chain carries TRBV6-1 and TRBJ2-7; maybe TRBD1 (6 bases). Germline V gene lookup returns CDR1 MNHNS and CDR2 SASEGT. The length of the CDR3 is 11 residues. Trimming took 10 bases from V and 6 from J, leaving 13 bases between them. As DNA, the CDR3 is TGTGCCACCCGGACAGCCGTCGAGCAGTACTTC. It is translated as CATRTAVEQYF.

The chain recombines TRBV29-1 with TRBJ1-2; D gene unclear. V lost 2 bases, J lost 4 bases, and 5 bases lay in between. Germline assignment: CDR1 SQVTM and CDR2 ANQGSEA. This CDR3 is 11 amino acids long. CDR3 bases: TGCAGCGTTGAACAGTCCTATGGCTACACCTTC. It yields the protein CSVEQSYGYTF.

The chain links TRBV29-1 to TRBJ2-1, with 8 nucleotides matching TRBD2. The germline gives CDR1 SQVTM, CDR2 ANQGSEA. The CDR3 spans 15 residues. The V gene end was trimmed by 3 bases and the J gene end by 2 bases; junction bases not matched to a gene: 6. CDR3 amino acids: CSVEAPGLAYNEQFF. CDR3 in DNA: TGCAGCGTTGAGGCCCCGGGACTAGCCTACAATGAGCAGTTCTTC.

This clonotype was recorded at least ten times. The genes are TRBV2 and TRBJ1-2, with 8 positions matching TRBD1. There are 15 residues in the CDR3. The V and J ends lost 6 bases and 7 bases, in that order; junction bases with no gene match: 13. Germline assignment: CDR1 SNHLY and CDR2 FYNNEI. The CDR3 DNA is TGTGCCAGCAGCGCAGCCATCGGACAGGGACGTGGCTACACCTTC. Its protein is CASSAAIGQGRGYTF.

This clonotype was detected many times. This chain links TRBV20-1 with TRBJ1-1; unclear D gene. Germline V gene sequence: CDR1 DFQATT, CDR2 SNEGSKA (reference sequence). The V end was cut by 6 bases, the J end by 1 base, with 18 bases between. This CDR3 spans 15 amino acids. In nucleotides, the CDR3 is TGCAGTGCCGCTAGGAGTGCGGGCGGGAACACTGAAGCTTTCTTT. Translating it yields CSAARSAGGNTEAFF.